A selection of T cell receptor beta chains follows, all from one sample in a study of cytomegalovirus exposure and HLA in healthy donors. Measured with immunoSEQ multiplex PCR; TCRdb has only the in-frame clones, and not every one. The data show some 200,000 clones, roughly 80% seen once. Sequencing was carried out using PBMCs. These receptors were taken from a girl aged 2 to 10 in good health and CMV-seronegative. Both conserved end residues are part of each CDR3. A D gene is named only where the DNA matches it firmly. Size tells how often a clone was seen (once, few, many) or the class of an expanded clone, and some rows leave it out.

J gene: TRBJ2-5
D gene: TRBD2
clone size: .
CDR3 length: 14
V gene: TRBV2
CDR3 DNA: TGTGCCAGCAGTGAGACTAGCGGCCAAGAGACCCAGTACTTC
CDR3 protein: CASSETSGQETQYF

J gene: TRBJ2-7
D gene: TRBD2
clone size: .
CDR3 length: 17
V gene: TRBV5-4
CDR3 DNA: TGTGCCAGCAGCTTGGTTAGGCGGGAGGGCCGTACCTACGAGCAGTACTTC
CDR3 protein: CASSLVRREGRTYEQYF

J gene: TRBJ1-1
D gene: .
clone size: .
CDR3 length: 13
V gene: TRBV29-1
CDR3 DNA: TGCAGCGTGTCCGGGACAATGAACACTGAAGCTTTCTTT
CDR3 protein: CSVSGTMNTEAFF

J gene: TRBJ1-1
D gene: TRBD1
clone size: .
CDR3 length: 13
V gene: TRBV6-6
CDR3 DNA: TGTGCCAGCAGCCACGGGACAGCCACTGAAGCTTTCTTT
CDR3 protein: CASSHGTATEAFF

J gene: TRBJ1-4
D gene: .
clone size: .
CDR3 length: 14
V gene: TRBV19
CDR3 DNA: TGTGCCAGTAGTTCGGTGCAAACTAATGAAAAACTGTTTTTT
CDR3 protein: CASSSVQTNEKLFF

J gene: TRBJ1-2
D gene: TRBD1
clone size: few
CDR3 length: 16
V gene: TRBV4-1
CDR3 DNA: TGCGCCAGCAGCCAAGCCACGAGGGACAGGGGCCAGGGCTACACCTTC
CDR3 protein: CASSQATRDRGQGYTF

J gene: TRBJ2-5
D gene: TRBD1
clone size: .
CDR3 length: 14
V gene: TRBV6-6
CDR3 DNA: TGTGCCAGCAGTTACTCCCAGGGGGAAAAGACCCAGTACTTC
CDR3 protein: CASSYSQGEKTQYF

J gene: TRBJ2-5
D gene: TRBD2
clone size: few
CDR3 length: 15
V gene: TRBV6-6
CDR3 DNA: TGTGCCAGCAGATCTAGCGGGGGGGCCGGAGAGACCCAGTACTTC
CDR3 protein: CASRSSGGAGETQYF

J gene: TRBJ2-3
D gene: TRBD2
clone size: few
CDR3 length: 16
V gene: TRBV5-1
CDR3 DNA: TGCGCCAGCAGGGTTGTCCTCGGGGGGGTCGAAGATACGCAGTATTTT
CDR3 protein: CASRVVLGGVEDTQYF

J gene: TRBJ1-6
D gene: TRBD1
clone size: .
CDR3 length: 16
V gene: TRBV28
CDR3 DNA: TGTGCCAGCAGTTGGGGACAGGGGCTTTATAATTCACCCCTCCACTTT
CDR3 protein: CASSWGQGLYNSPLHF

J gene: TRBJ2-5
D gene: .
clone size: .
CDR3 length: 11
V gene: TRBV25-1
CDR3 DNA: TGTGCCAGCAGTGACCTAGAGACCCAGTACTTC
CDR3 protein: CASSDLETQYF

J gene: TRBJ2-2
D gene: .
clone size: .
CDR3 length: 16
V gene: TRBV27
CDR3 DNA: TGTGCCAGCAGTTTACAGGGTGCCACGAACACCGGGGAGCTGTTTTTT
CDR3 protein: CASSLQGATNTGELFF

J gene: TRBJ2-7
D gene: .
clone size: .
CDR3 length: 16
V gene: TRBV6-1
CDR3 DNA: TGTGCCAGCAGTGATGCCTCACCCTGGACAATCTACGAGCAGTACTTC
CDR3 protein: CASSDASPWTIYEQYF

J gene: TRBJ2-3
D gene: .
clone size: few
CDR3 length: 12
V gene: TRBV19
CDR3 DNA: TGTGCCAGTAGTATCCACGGGGATACGCAGTATTTT
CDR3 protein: CASSIHGDTQYF

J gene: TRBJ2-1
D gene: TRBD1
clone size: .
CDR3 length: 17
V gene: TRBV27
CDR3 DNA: TGTGCCAGCAGTCGTGAGGGACAGGCCAGCTCCTACAATGAGCAATTCTTC
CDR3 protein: CASSREGQASSYNEQFF

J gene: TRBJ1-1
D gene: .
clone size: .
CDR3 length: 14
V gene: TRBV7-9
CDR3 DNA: TGTGCCAGCAGCCCCGGGAACATTAACACTGAAGCTTTCTTT
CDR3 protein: CASSPGNINTEAFF

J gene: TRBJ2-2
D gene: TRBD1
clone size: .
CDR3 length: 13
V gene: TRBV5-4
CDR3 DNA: TGTGCCAGCAGCCAGGGGGCCACCGGGGAGCTGTTTTTT
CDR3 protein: CASSQGATGELFF

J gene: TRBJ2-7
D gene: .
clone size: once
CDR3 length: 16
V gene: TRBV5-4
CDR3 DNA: TGTGCCAGTAGCTTGGCCCAGGCGGGCCTCTCCTACGAGCAGTACTTC
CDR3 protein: CASSLAQAGLSYEQYF

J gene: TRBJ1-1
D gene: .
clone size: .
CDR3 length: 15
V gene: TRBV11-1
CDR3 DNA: TGTGCCAGCAGCTTCCTAACAGGGTGGAACACTGAAGCTTTCTTT
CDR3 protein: CASSFLTGWNTEAFF

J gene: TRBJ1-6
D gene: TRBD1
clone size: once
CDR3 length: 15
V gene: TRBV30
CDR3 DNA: TGTGCCTGGAACAGGGGCCCCTCCTATAATTCACCCCTCCACTTT
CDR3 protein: CAWNRGPSYNSPLHF

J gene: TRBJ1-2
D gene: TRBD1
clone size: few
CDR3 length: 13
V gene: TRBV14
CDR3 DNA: TGTGCCAGCAGCCCCCGGACAGGGGGCCGTCTCACCTTC
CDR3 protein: CASSPRTGGRLTF

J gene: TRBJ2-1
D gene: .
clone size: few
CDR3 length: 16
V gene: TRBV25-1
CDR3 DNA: TGTGCCAGCAGTGAATCCCGGACCGCCCGGGGTAATGAGCAGTTCTTC
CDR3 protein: CASSESRTARGNEQFF

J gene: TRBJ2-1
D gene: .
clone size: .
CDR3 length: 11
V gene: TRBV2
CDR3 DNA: TGTGCCAGCAGTCCTCAGGGCGAGCAGTTCTTC
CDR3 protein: CASSPQGEQFF

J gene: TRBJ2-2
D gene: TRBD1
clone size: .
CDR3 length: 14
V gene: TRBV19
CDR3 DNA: TGTGCCAGTAGGGCAGGGGGCAACACCGGGGAGCTGTTTTTT
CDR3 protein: CASRAGGNTGELFF

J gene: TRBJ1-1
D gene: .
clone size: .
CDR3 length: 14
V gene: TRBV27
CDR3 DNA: TGTGCCAGCAGTTTATGGGACACGAACACTGAAGCTTTCTTT
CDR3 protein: CASSLWDTNTEAFF

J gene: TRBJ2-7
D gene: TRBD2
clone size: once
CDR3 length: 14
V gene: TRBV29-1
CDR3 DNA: TGCAGCGTTGAAATGACTAGCGGGGTGTACGAGCAGTACTTC
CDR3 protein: CSVEMTSGVYEQYF

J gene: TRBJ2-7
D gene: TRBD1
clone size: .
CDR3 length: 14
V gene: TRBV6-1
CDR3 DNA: TGTGCCAGCACTCGAGACAGGGTGGCCTACGAGCAGTACTTC
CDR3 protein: CASTRDRVAYEQYF

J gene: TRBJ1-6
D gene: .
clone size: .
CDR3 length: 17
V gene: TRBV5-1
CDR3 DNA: TGCGCCAGCAGCTTGACAGGGAGCAGCTCCTATAATTCACCCCTCCACTTT
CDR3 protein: CASSLTGSSSYNSPLHF

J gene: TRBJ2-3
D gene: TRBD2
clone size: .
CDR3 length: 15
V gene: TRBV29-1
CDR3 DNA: TGCAGCCTGAGGGGAGCGGGGGGCCGCACAGATACGCAGTATTTT
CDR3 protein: CSLRGAGGRTDTQYF

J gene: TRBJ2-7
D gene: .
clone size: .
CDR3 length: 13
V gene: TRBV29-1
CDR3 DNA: TGCAGTGTAGGTCCGAGGAGCTCCTACGAGCAGTACTTC
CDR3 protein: CSVGPRSSYEQYF